This T cell receptor beta chain is drawn from a study of shared clonotypes between healthy human individuals (TCRdb year 2020). Background on the whole study: The cohort included a few men and two women between 18 and 49 years of age. For each donor, CD4 naive and CD4 memory were each given three plates, CD8 naive was given two plates, and CD8 memory was given one plate. Blood TCR repertoires of 5 or 6 healthy adults were deeply sequenced to estimate repertoire size and the extent of clonotype sharing between individuals. Libraries were prepared and TCR repertoires were sequenced by different laboratories using diverse techniques, in order to increase sequencing depth and limit assay-specific biases. Each donor's leukapheresis produced roughly between about 0.8 and 10 billion PBMCs.

The CDR3 starts with the cysteine, ends with the phenylalanine, and has 15 residues. Of the read, only the CDR3 DNA is kept; its 45 bases are in frame from base 1. Trimming at the junction amounts to 0 bases on V and 4 bases on J, and the germline ends lie 10 bases apart. CDR1 is given as MGHRA and CDR2 as YSYEKL, both from the germline V gene. CD8 naive samples consisted of CD45RO-negative cells that were positively selected for CCR7, yielding a CD45RA+CCR7+ population without TemRA cells. Donors were healthy HIV-negative adults with no recently reported acute infections or vaccinations. Every donor was a Caucasian adult residing in Nashville, Tennessee, USA. Blood was obtained by leukapheresis, after which PBMCs were separated by Ficoll-Histopaque density gradient centrifugation and cryopreserved in liquid nitrogen vapor phase. Purity and quantity of every magnetically sorted T cell population were checked by analytical flow cytometry. From each sorted fraction, genomic DNA was isolated and quantified by UV absorbance on a Nanodrop 2000c.

Here is what the overall study found, with its caveats: Sampling was limited to blood, and TCR repertoires in tissue likely differ from TCR repertoires in blood. When four donors were compared, the shared fraction of clonotypes was around 5% for naive CD4, roughly 3.4% for naive CD8, 2.3% for memory CD4, and less than 0.5% for memory CD8. Rarefaction of sorted-subset datasets indicated incomplete sequencing despite the large sequencing depth. Clonotypes shared by all four sorted-subset donors showed higher generation probabilities than non-shared clonotypes. Naive subsets generally had larger estimated clonotype richness than memory subsets did. Pairwise subsampling led to the expectation that sequencing depth would affect the degree of clonotype sharing among donors. The genetic and exposure-history diversity represented was limited by the small number of donors.

Concerning this clone: Its antigen is currently not known. One base away there is no much larger clone; base qualities are not given.

Using the deep immunoSEQ assay, multiplex PCR amplified TCR CDR3 regions from genomic DNA. Extracted genomic DNA from each cell subset was distributed evenly across all wells of several immunoSEQ 96-well plates, and each plate was treated as a replicate. Each replicate PCR for sorted subsets received around 0.2 ug genomic DNA, equal to around 32,000 T cell genomes. The purified libraries were quantified using a Qubit 3.0 fluorometer, sized with a Bioanalyzer 2100, and then quantified again using the KAPA Library Quantification kit. Every immunoSEQ 96-well plate was sequenced on a separate single-read 150-cycle Illumina NextSeq 550 flow cell. The authors processed their data as follows. Because the immunoSEQ output included only junctional sequences and no quality scores, the filtering could not be the same as the filtering used for full-length reads. To assign V/J genes and CDR3, sequences were annotated using PyIR, a Python wrapper for IgBLAST v1.9, with IMGT germline references. Reads were filtered out if the reads had weak V/J assignments (E-value above 1e-6), no CDR3, stop codons, out-of-frame junctions, or ambiguous translated residues. V3J clonotypes were defined as sequences sharing an identical inferred V gene, J gene, and CDR3 amino acid sequence. The percentage overlap between two repertoires was calculated by dividing the number of shared unique clonotypes by the size of the smaller repertoire. Three approaches were used to assess repertoire richness: RTK rarefaction, the Chao1 estimator, and Recon v2.1 estimates of unobserved clonotypes. For all TCRbeta clonotypes obtained by the gDNA method from a few donors, generation probabilities were computed with OLGA. TCRdb mirrors the immuneACCESS table, restricted to in-frame sequences. Some clones are absent from its copies; in checked studies, under half trace to an unresolved V gene, and the reason for the others is unknown. V and J calls and clone size come straight from that table; D and trimming were deduced from the DNA. The sample table holds around 580,000 clones, of which roughly 98% were seen once. The leading ten clones occupy 0.25% to 0.35% of the sample.

Sequencing input: naive CD8+ T cells sorted from blood. The sample's cell subset or site label, in plain terms: CD45RA+CCR7+. This chain joins TRBV4-1 to TRBJ2-1, with no reliable assignment of the D segment. The TCR sequence derives from a man aged 25-45 years in good health. The CDR3: CASSQDIGQYNEQFF. The DNA sequence is TGCGCCAGCAGCCAAGATATCGGGCAATACAATGAGCAGTTCTTC.